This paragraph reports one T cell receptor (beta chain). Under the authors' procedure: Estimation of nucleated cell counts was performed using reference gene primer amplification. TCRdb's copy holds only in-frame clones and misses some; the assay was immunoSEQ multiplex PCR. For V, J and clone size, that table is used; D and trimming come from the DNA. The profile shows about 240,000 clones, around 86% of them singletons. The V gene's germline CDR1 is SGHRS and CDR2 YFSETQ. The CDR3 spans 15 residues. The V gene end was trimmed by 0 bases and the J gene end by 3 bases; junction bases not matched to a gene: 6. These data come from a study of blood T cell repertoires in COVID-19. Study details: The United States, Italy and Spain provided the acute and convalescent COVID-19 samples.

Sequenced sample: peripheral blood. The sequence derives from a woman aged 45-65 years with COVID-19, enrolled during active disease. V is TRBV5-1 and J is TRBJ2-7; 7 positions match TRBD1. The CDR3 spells CASSLVGTVNYEQYF. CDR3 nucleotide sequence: TGCGCCAGCAGCTTGGTAGGGACAGTGAACTACGAGCAGTACTTC.